This T cell receptor (beta chain) is drawn from a study of T cell repertoires in cytomegalovirus infection. At the level of the study: Through public TCR beta signatures, both CMV infection and matching HLA type were indicated. Findings and limits, study-wide: There were HLA-C-restricted CMV-specific TCR beta clonotypes dominating the ex vivo response. People with CMV and the relevant HLA were identified by cumulative public TCR beta family frequency.

This clonotype has more than one count but fewer than ten. Its antigen is undetermined. TCRdb called the reads again in MiXCR, with one record for every CDR3 protein. The sample holds 200,000 to 300,000 distinct CDR3 sequences, approximately 13% seen once. J lost 0 bases, V lost 5 bases, and 14 bases had no gene match. The CDR3 length is 18 residues. In germline, CDR1 is PRHDT, CDR2 FYEKMQ (reference sequence). Source material: PBMCs. The chain recombines TRBV13 with TRBJ2-5, with 8 bases matching TRBD2. The origin of this receptor is a human donor in good health (CMV status not recorded). Some clones in this sample may be carry-over from other donors' samples. The CDR3 coding sequence is TGTGCCAGCAGCAGACTTGCGGGGGGTGATAAGTACCAAGAGACCCAGTACTTC. Encoded protein: CASSRLAGGDKYQETQYF.